Presented here are 25 T cell receptor beta chains from one specimen sequenced in a study of blood T cell repertoires in COVID-19. Assay used: immunoSEQ multiplex PCR; TCRdb lists only in-frame clones, some missing. There are 200,000 to 300,000 clones in the sample; 70% to 90% occur only once, and 3% to 3.5% lies in the top ten. Sequencing was performed on peripheral blood. These receptor sequences come from a young man with active or convalescent COVID-19.

The gene calls are TRBV20-1 and TRBJ2-5; the match to TRBD2 covers 13 bases. There are 15 residues in the CDR3. The ends lost 3 bases at V and 1 base at J; junction bases unmatched: 2. Germline assignment: CDR1 DFQATT and CDR2 SNEGSKA (reference sequence). The CDR3 DNA follows: TGCAGTGCTAGTAGGACTAGCGGGGGCCAAGAGACCCAGTACTTC. Its translation is CSASRTSGGQETQYF.

The J gene is TRBJ2-1, the V gene TRBV9, with 10 bases lining up with TRBD1. This CDR3 contains 18 residues. The J segment lost 2 bases and the V segment lost 4 bases, leaving 12 bases of the junction unmatched. Per germline, CDR1 SGDLS and CDR2 YYNGEE. CDR3 nucleotides: TGTGCCAGCAGCCCCAGATCCCTGACAGGGGGCCCCTACAATGAGCAGTTCTTC. Protein: CASSPRSLTGGPYNEQFF.

The chain joins TRBV19 to TRBJ2-2; a weak D match, TRBD2 (7 bases). Germline CDR1 LNHDA, CDR2 SQIVND (reference sequence). The V and J ends lost 5 bases and 2 bases respectively, with 15 bases between them. The CDR3 covers 16 residues. CDR3 DNA: TGTGCCAGTAGTCGATACAGGGAGGGTAACACCGGGGAGCTGTTTTTT. The encoded protein is CASSRYREGNTGELFF.

This clone was seen a single time. The chain carries TRBV27 and TRBJ2-1; weak D call: TRBD2 (5 bases). V was clipped by 3 bases and J by 7 bases, with 10 bases between them. Germline V gene lookup returns CDR1 MNHEY and CDR2 SMNVEV (reference sequence). This CDR3 spans 13 amino acids. The chain's CDR3 is CASSFRGNNEQFF. DNA for the CDR3: TGTGCCAGCAGTTTTCGGGGAAATAATGAGCAGTTCTTC.

The rearrangement joins TRBV2 to TRBJ2-2; TRBD2 aligns across 8 bases. V shed 6 bases, J shed 2 bases, and the junction held 8 bases outside the gene matches. From germline, CDR1 is SNHLY and CDR2 FYNNEI. The CDR3 length is 16 residues. CDR3 coding DNA: TGTGCCAGCAGAGCGTCAGCGGGAGCTAACACCGGGGAGCTGTTTTTT. Translating it yields CASRASAGANTGELFF.

The chain links TRBV2 to TRBJ1-3, with 8 nucleotides matching TRBD1. The junction had 7 bases not matched to a gene; V was cut back by 6 bases and J by 6 bases. Germline CDR1 reads SNHLY; CDR2 reads FYNNEI. The CDR3 runs to 14 residues. CDR3 protein: CASRLQGVENTIYF. The CDR3 DNA reads TGTGCCAGCAGACTACAGGGGGTCGAAAACACCATATATTTT.

The sample holds one count of this clone. V and J are TRBV27 and TRBJ2-1; 7 bases are shared with TRBD2. Looked up from germline, CDR1 is MNHEY and CDR2 is SMNVEV (reference sequence). The CDR3 is 14 residues long. V trimming: 2 bases; J trimming: 4 bases; junction bases outside the gene matches: 2. CDR3 DNA: TGTGCCAGCAGTTTACTGGGGGGGTACAATGAGCAGTTCTTC. It translates to CASSLLGGYNEQFF.

This chain connects TRBV7-9 to TRBJ1-2; TRBD1 might be the D (5 bases). V lost 5 bases and J lost 6, with 16 bases in between. Looked up from germline, CDR1 is SEHNR and CDR2 is FQNEAQ (reference sequence). The CDR3 runs to 14 residues. The CDR3 loop is CASSTRGTRDGYTF. CDR3 DNA: TGTGCCAGCAGCACCCGGGGGACCCGCGATGGCTACACCTTC. Drawing the rest from reference TRBV7-9 and TRBJ1-2, the complete variable domain is DTGVSQNPRHKITKRGQNVTFRCDPISEHNRLYWYRQTLGQGPEFLTYFQNEAQLEKSRLLSDRFSAERPKGSFSTLEIQRTEQGDSAMYLCASSTRGTRDGYTFGSGTRLTVV.

The chain uses TRBV5-1 and TRBJ2-3; tentative D call: TRBD2 (5 bases). The CDR3 extends over 18 amino acids. V shed 2 bases and J shed 2 bases, with 21 bases lying between them. Germline V gene lookup returns CDR1 SGHRS and CDR2 YFSETQ. CDR3 residues: CASSLNPHGRGLTDTQYF. As DNA, the CDR3 is TGCGCCAGCAGCTTAAATCCCCACGGACGGGGTCTCACAGATACGCAGTATTTT. Variable domain in full (rest from reference TRBV5-1 and TRBJ2-3): KAGVTQTPRYLIKTRGQQVTLSCSPISGHRSVSWYQQTPGQGLQFLFEYFSETQRNKGNFPGRFSGRQFSNSRSEMNVSTLELGDSALYLCASSLNPHGRGLTDTQYFGPGTRLTVL.

The chain is built from TRBV6-1 and TRBJ2-7, with 10 bases matching TRBD1. The CDR3 covers 16 residues. V dropped 3 bases and J dropped 10; count of bases not matched to a gene: 15. Germline V CDR1 and CDR2: MNHNS, SASEGT. This chain's CDR3 is CASSETGGRLSTSQYF. Here the CDR3 DNA reads TGTGCCAGCAGTGAGACAGGGGGCCGGCTTTCGACGAGCCAGTACTTC.

The V gene is TRBV7-2, the J gene TRBJ2-7; 10 positions agree with TRBD2. J was trimmed by 1 base and V by 3 bases; bases with no gene match: 9. Germline lookup yields CDR1 SGHTA and CDR2 FQGNSA. This CDR3 contains 17 residues. CDR3 residues: CASSFLSGRISSYEQYF. CDR3 nucleotide sequence: TGTGCCAGCAGCTTCCTTAGCGGGAGGATATCATCCTACGAGCAGTACTTC. The full variable domain, in which reference TRBV7-2 and TRBJ2-7 provide the parts outside the CDR3, is GAGVSQSPSNKVTEKGKDVELRCDPISGHTALYWYRQSLGQGLEFLIYFQGNSAPDKSGLPSDRFSAERTGGSVSTLTIQRTQQEDSAVYLCASSFLSGRISSYEQYFGPGTRLTVT.

This clone was counted a few times. The rearrangement links TRBV10-2 to TRBJ1-6; possible D gene TRBD1, 6 bases. Germline V gene data show CDR1 as WSHSY and CDR2 as SAAADI. The CDR3 runs to 18 residues. V was clipped by 3 bases and J by 0 bases, with 15 bases between them. CDR3 sequence: CASSDTGQGSSYNSPLHF. The CDR3 DNA is TGCGCCAGCAGTGATACAGGGCAGGGAAGCTCCTATAATTCACCCCTCCACTTT.

The chain couples TRBV28 to TRBJ2-7; D remains ambiguous. CDR1 and CDR2 from the germline V gene are MDHEN and SYDVKM. CDR3 length: 11 amino acids. Trimming removed 3 bases at V and 6 bases at J, with 6 bases between. The CDR3 coding sequence is TGTGCCAGCAGTTTTCGTCTCGAGCAGTACTTC. Its translation is CASSFRLEQYF.

This sequence joins TRBV25-1 and TRBJ2-5; D is ambiguous. Trimming removed 1 base at V and 0 bases at J, with 9 bases between. Per germline, CDR1 MGHDK and CDR2 SYGVNS. The CDR3 is 15 residues long. This CDR3 is CASSESPGNQETQYF. The CDR3 DNA sequence: TGTGCCAGCAGTGAATCTCCGGGTAACCAAGAGACCCAGTACTTC.

The V and J genes are TRBV7-3 and TRBJ2-1, with D maybe TRBD1 (5 bases). The CDR3 covers 15 residues. The ends were cut back, 5 bases at V and 1 base at J, with 12 bases in the middle. CDR1 and CDR2 from the germline V gene are SGHTA and FQGTGA. The CDR3 sequence is CASSLGPGSYNEQFF. The CDR3 DNA reads as TGTGCCAGCAGCCTCGGCCCAGGGTCCTACAATGAGCAGTTCTTC. Variable domain in full (rest from reference TRBV7-3 and TRBJ2-1): GAGVSQTPSNKVTEKGKYVELRCDPISGHTALYWYRQSLGQGPEFLIYFQGTGAADDSGLPNDRFFAVRPEGSVSTLKIQRTERGDSAVYLCASSLGPGSYNEQFFGPGTRLTVL.

This chain uses TRBV5-1 with TRBJ2-2, with D perhaps TRBD2 (5 bases). In germline, CDR1 is SGHRS, CDR2 YFSETQ. Trimming shortened V by 2 bases and J by 0 bases, and 8 bases separated the two germline ends. This CDR3 spans 15 amino acids. CDR3 sequence (DNA): TGCGCCAGCAGCTTTACCGGGACGAACACCGGGGAGCTGTTTTTT. Residues: CASSFTGTNTGELFF.

The chain employs TRBV5-1 and TRBJ1-4, with 12 bases lining up with TRBD1. V lost 4 bases, J lost 8 bases, and 18 bases stayed unmatched. The CDR3 extends over 19 amino acids. The germline V gene encodes CDR1 SGHRS and CDR2 YFSETQ. The CDR3 spells CASSRGQGARPAAGEKLFF. Here the CDR3 DNA reads TGCGCCAGCAGCCGGGGACAGGGGGCTCGTCCCGCCGCTGGCGAAAAACTGTTTTTT.

The genes are TRBV6-5 and TRBJ1-1; D is uncertain. The CDR3 loop spans 12 amino acids. V shed 5 bases and J shed 7 bases, with 11 bases lying between them. Germline V gene lookup returns CDR1 MNHEY and CDR2 SVGAGI. The CDR3 coding sequence is TGTGCCAGCAGTCCCCAGGAGGGTGAAGCTTTCTTT. It translates to CASSPQEGEAFF.

This clone appeared once. The chain joins TRBV7-2 to TRBJ1-2; TRBD1 agrees at 9 bases. This CDR3 has 13 amino acids. Losses at the gene ends were 5 bases for V and 6 bases for J; bases not matched to a gene: 4. Germline V gene sequence: CDR1 SGHTA, CDR2 FQGNSA. The CDR3 loop reads CASSRDRANGYTF. DNA for the CDR3: TGTGCCAGCAGCCGGGACAGGGCAAATGGCTACACCTTC.

The chain employs TRBV3-1 (or the pseudogene TRBV3-2) and TRBJ1-2; TRBD1 is a possible D gene (5 bases). V lost 4 bases and J 3 bases, leaving 15 bases between the germline ends. Germline V gene lookup returns CDR1 LGHDT and CDR2 YNNKEL (reference sequence). CDR3 length: 15 amino acids. CDR3 DNA sequence: TGTGCCAGCAGCCCATATAATCGGGGGGACTATGGCTACACCTTC. This sequence encodes CASSPYNRGDYGYTF.

The gene calls are TRBV28 and TRBJ1-2; D is undetermined. Germline lookup yields CDR1 MDHEN and CDR2 SYDVKM. The CDR3 has 14 residues. V lost 2 bases to trimming and J lost 0 bases, with 7 bases between them. The chain's CDR3 is CASSLGSANYGYTF. As DNA, the CDR3 is TGTGCCAGCAGTTTAGGTAGCGCTAACTATGGCTACACCTTC.

V is TRBV4-1 and J is TRBJ2-1, with a weak D call TRBD2 (5 bases). Germline V gene lookup returns CDR1 MGHRA and CDR2 YSYEKL. The V gene lost 3 bases and the J gene lost 4 bases, with 10 bases spanning the gap. The CDR3 has 14 amino acids. CDR3 in amino acids: CASSHTRGYNEQFF. CDR3 DNA sequence: TGCGCCAGCAGCCATACACGGGGTTACAATGAGCAGTTCTTC.

The chain couples TRBV28 to TRBJ1-5, with TRBD1 identical over 10 bases. Unmatched junction bases numbered 1, after V lost 8 bases and J lost 6 bases. Germline CDR1 reads MDHEN; CDR2 reads SYDVKM. This CDR3 spans 12 amino acids. The CDR3 sequence: CASRTGGQPQHF. Written as DNA, the CDR3 is TGTGCCAGCCGGACAGGGGGTCAGCCCCAGCATTTT.

The chain carries TRBV20-1 and TRBJ2-2, with 8 bases lining up with TRBD2. The J segment lost 1 base and the V segment lost 3 bases, leaving 4 bases of the junction unmatched. The CDR3 runs 15 residues. Per germline, CDR1 DFQATT and CDR2 SNEGSKA (reference sequence). The CDR3 DNA follows: TGCAGTGCTAGTGTCCTAGCGGGGAACACCGGGGAGCTGTTTTTT. It translates to CSASVLAGNTGELFF.

The V call is TRBV10-3, the J call TRBJ1-1; 7 nucleotides agree with TRBD1. The CDR3 contains 15 residues. Per germline, CDR1 ENHRY and CDR2 SYGVKD. The ends lost 0 bases at V and 5 bases at J; junction bases unmatched: 6. The CDR3 DNA sequence: TGTGCCATCAGTGAGTCGCGACAGGGTAGAACTGAAGCTTTCTTT. This encodes CAISESRQGRTEAFF.